The next 23 T cell receptor beta chains were all read from a single sample in a study of CD8+CD57+ T cells in acquired aplastic anemia. Selection for sequencing was limited to patients who had shown CD8+CD57+ cell expansion by flow cytometry. CDR3 and TCR beta VDJ profiling relied on a genomic DNA template. MiXCR, run by TCRdb on the reads, gives a single entry per CDR3 protein. The profile shows approximately 150,000 distinct CDR3 sequences, around 48% of them singletons. The sample consisted of sorted CD4+, CD8+, or CD8+CD57+ T cells (not recorded which) from PBMCs. The receptor set was obtained from a human donor with aplastic anemia.

This clonotype has a handful of counts. The chain recombines TRBV10-3 with TRBJ1-6, with a weak D call TRBD1 (5 bases). The CDR3 contains 13 residues. Germline V gene sequence: CDR1 ENHRY, CDR2 SYGVKD. V was trimmed by 10 bases and J by 5 bases, leaving 12 bases between them. CDR3 protein: CASRTSDNSPLHF. The CDR3 DNA follows: TGTGCCAGCAGGACAAGCGATAATTCACCCCTCCACTTT.

At least ten counts were recorded for this clonotype. This chain uses TRBV20-1 with TRBJ1-2; a possible D gene is TRBD1 (6 bases). From germline, CDR1 is DFQATT and CDR2 SNEGSKA (reference sequence). V lost 5 bases and J 5 bases, leaving 24 bases between the germline ends. The CDR3 sequence is 16 residues long. Here the CDR3 reads CSALRMDRNLWYGYTF. CDR3 nucleotides: TGCAGTGCTCTTCGAATGGACAGAAATCTATGGTATGGCTACACCTTC.

This clonotype was observed a few times. The DNA of the CDR3 is TGTGCCAGCAGCGCCTGGGACAGGGATCAGCCCCAGCATTTT. Amino acid sequence: CASSAWDRDQPQHF. The chain recombines TRBV7-7 with TRBJ1-5, with 9 bases lining up with TRBD1. The CDR3 consists of 14 residues. The V segment lost 5 bases and the J segment 5 bases; nucleotides outside the gene matches: 4. Germline V lookup: CDR1 SSHAT, CDR2 FNYEAQ (reference sequence). Based on the CDR3 plus reference TRBV7-7 and TRBJ1-5, the full variable domain is GAGVSQSPRYKVTKRGQDVTLRCDPISSHATLYWYQQALGQGPEFLTYFNYEAQPDKSGLPSDRFSAERPEGSISTLTIQRTEQRDSAMYRCASSAWDRDQPQHFGDGTRLSIL.

This clonotype has at least ten counts. The chain employs TRBV19 and TRBJ1-3, with D uncertain. Trimming left V 3 bases short and J 0 bases short, with 9 bases between. Germline V lookup: CDR1 LNHDA, CDR2 SQIVND (reference sequence). The CDR3 loop spans 15 amino acids. This CDR3 is CASSIGLLSGNTIYF. The CDR3 coding sequence is TGTGCCAGTAGTATTGGGCTCCTCTCTGGAAACACCATATATTTT.

This clonotype was observed at least ten times. The chain combines TRBV19 with TRBJ1-3; D is uncertain. The CDR3 loop spans 15 amino acids. Trimming took off 3 bases at V and 0 bases at J, with 9 bases between the two ends. Germline-derived CDR1 and CDR2 are LNHDA and SQIVND (reference sequence). The CDR3 reads CASSMSTFSGNTIYF. As DNA, the CDR3 is TGTGCCAGTAGTATGTCGACATTCTCTGGAAACACCATATATTTT.

This clonotype was detected many times. The chain employs TRBV4-3 and TRBJ1-1; tentative D call: TRBD1 (5 bases). CDR1 LGHNA and CDR2 YSLEER come from the germline V gene. V lost 0 bases and J 5 bases, leaving 10 bases between the germline ends. CDR3 length: 14 amino acids. The CDR3 is CASSQDREGTEAFF. CDR3 in DNA: TGCGCCAGCAGCCAAGACAGGGAGGGGACTGAAGCTTTCTTT.

The V gene is TRBV2, the J gene TRBJ2-7, with a weak D call TRBD2 (6 bases). Germline V CDR1 and CDR2: SNHLY, FYNNEI. Trimming shortened V by 4 bases and J by 4 bases, and 17 bases separated the two germline ends. This CDR3 contains 15 residues. Written as DNA, the CDR3 is TGTGCCAGCAGTGGCTCCGGGGGAGCCTCTTACGAGCAGTACTTC. It is translated as CASSGSGGASYEQYF.

This clonotype has just a few counts. CDR3 sequence: CATSDLGDRGNEQFF. CDR3 nucleotides: TGTGCCACCAGTGATTTAGGGGACAGGGGGAATGAGCAGTTCTTC. This chain joins TRBV24-1 and TRBJ2-1; 11 bases are a match to TRBD1. The CDR3 is 15 amino acids. The germline CDR1 and CDR2 sequences are KGHDR and SFDVKD. Germline trimming cut 1 base from V and 7 bases from J; bases unmatched to any gene: 2.

The chain combines TRBV5-1 with TRBJ2-1; 8 positions agree with TRBD1. V shed 4 bases, J shed 6 bases, and the junction held 9 bases outside the gene matches. Germline V gene sequence: CDR1 SGHRS, CDR2 YFSETQ. The CDR3 sequence is 15 residues long. The CDR3 coding sequence is TGCGCCAGCAGCCCCCTACGGACAGGGACCAATGAGCAGTTCTTC. Protein sequence: CASSPLRTGTNEQFF.

The chain joins TRBV29-1 to TRBJ1-2; TRBD1 matches 7 bases. CDR1 and CDR2 (germline): SQVTM, ANQGSEA. V shed 6 bases and J 8 bases; nucleotides not matched to a gene: 12. This CDR3 is built from 13 residues. The CDR3 region has the DNA TGCAGCGTGGTCACTGGACAGGCGGGGGGCTACACCTTC. The encoded protein is CSVVTGQAGGYTF.

CDR3 loop: CASSLGAGGRGDTDTQYF. CDR3 bases: TGTGCCAGCAGCTTGGGTGCCGGGGGGCGGGGGGACACAGATACGCAGTATTTT. The chain joins TRBV11-1 to TRBJ2-3; 8 bases align to TRBD2. The CDR3 has 18 amino acids. J gave up 2 bases and V 3 bases, and 13 bases lay outside the gene matches. Germline V gene data show CDR1 as SGHAT and CDR2 as FQDESV (reference sequence).

V and J are TRBV27 and TRBJ1-4; 7 bases match TRBD1. V gave up 6 bases and J gave up 2 bases; unmatched junction bases: 6. In germline, CDR1 is MNHEY, CDR2 SMNVEV (reference sequence). CDR3 length: 15 amino acids. The CDR3 is CASRPGTVTNEKLFF. CDR3 nucleotides: TGTGCCAGCAGGCCAGGGACAGTGACTAATGAAAAACTGTTTTTT.

J is TRBJ1-2 and V is TRBV20-1; D remains ambiguous. In germline, CDR1 is DFQATT, CDR2 SNEGSKA (reference sequence). Trimming left V 3 bases short and J 6 bases short, with 23 bases between. This CDR3 has 16 amino acids. The chain's CDR3 is CSASASSHPAGDGYTF. The CDR3 region has the DNA TGCAGTGCTAGTGCCAGCAGCCACCCCGCCGGGGATGGCTACACCTTC.

This clonotype was recorded a few times. The chain links TRBV25-1 to TRBJ1-6; D call uncertain. With 3 bases removed from V and 4 bases from J, the gap between germline ends came to 16 bases. The CDR3 is 17 amino acids. CDR1 MGHDK and CDR2 SYGVNS come from the germline V gene. CDR3 protein: CASSDVELGIYNSPLHF. CDR3 DNA: TGTGCCAGCAGTGACGTAGAGTTGGGGATATATAATTCACCCCTCCACTTT.

This clonotype came up many times. This sequence joins TRBV7-8 and TRBJ1-2, with D unclear. Per germline, CDR1 SGHVS and CDR2 FQNEAQ. The V end lost 3 bases, the J end lost 1 base, and 6 bases lay between the germline ends. The CDR3 has 13 amino acids. The CDR3 coding sequence is TGTGCCAGCAGCTTGGATGTTAACTATGGCTACACCTTC. Its protein is CASSLDVNYGYTF. Supplemented by reference TRBV7-8 and TRBJ1-2, the full variable domain reads GAGVSQSPRYKVAKRGQDVALRCDPISGHVSLFWYQQALGQGPEFLTYFQNEAQLDKSGLPSDRFFAERPEGSVSTLKIQRTQQEDSAVYLCASSLDVNYGYTFGSGTRLTVV.

As regards this clonotype: Possible read error: a much larger clone is one base away. In this CDR3 the conserved last residue, phenylalanine or tryptophan, is missing, so a read error is likely. The J gene is TRBJ1-2, the V gene TRBV5-6, with 7 bases that match TRBD1. Trimming removed 4 bases from V and 3 bases from J; junction bases left unmatched: 3. From germline, CDR1 is SGHDT and CDR2 YYEEEE. CDR3 length: 13 residues. CDR3 sequence: CASSPQGDYGYTL. For the CDR3, the DNA is TGTGCCAGCAGCCCCCAGGGGGACTATGGCTACACCCTC.

This clonotype has ten or more counts. The rearrangement uses TRBV7-8 and TRBJ2-7; 7 bases align to TRBD2. Germline values: CDR1 SGHVS, CDR2 FQNEAQ. The V and J ends lost 0 bases and 0 bases, in that order; junction bases with no gene match: 5. The CDR3 is 16 residues long. CDR3 sequence (DNA): TGTGCCAGCAGCTTAGCGGGGGGGGTTAACTCCTACGAGCAGTACTTC. Amino acids: CASSLAGGVNSYEQYF.

This clonotype was picked up many times. The chain carries TRBV19 and TRBJ1-3; weak D call: TRBD1 (5 bases). V gave up 5 bases and J gave up 4 bases, with 21 bases separating them. The CDR3 contains 17 residues. Germline V lookup: CDR1 LNHDA, CDR2 SQIVND (reference sequence). CDR3 DNA: TGTGCCAGTAGTTCGACAACTCAGGGAATTTCGGGAAACACCATATATTTT. This translates into CASSSTTQGISGNTIYF.

The rearrangement uses TRBV3-1 and TRBJ2-6, with 10 positions matching TRBD1. V shed 2 bases and J 2 bases; nucleotides not matched to a gene: 6. Germline-derived CDR1 and CDR2 are LGHDT and YNNKEL (reference sequence). The CDR3 extends over 18 amino acids. CDR3 protein: CASSQMGQGRTGANVLTF. The DNA of the CDR3 is TGTGCCAGCAGCCAAATGGGACAGGGGAGGACTGGGGCCAACGTCCTGACTTTC.

The gene calls are TRBV20-1 and TRBJ2-7; a weak D match, TRBD2 (5 bases). The CDR3 length is 13 residues. Germline loops: CDR1 DFQATT, CDR2 SNEGSKA (reference sequence). V lost 2 bases and J lost 6, with 14 bases in between. CDR3 in amino acids: CSARLGYRGEQYF. CDR3 in DNA: TGCAGTGCTAGATTGGGGTACCGGGGCGAGCAGTACTTC.

This clonotype was found many times. The V and J genes are TRBV24-1 and TRBJ2-7, with D unresolved. The CDR3 has 16 amino acids. The V gene's germline CDR1 is KGHDR and CDR2 SFDVKD. The V gene lost 1 base and the J gene lost 6 bases, with 18 bases spanning the gap. The CDR3 DNA reads TGTGCCACCAGTGATTTTCCCCACAAGGGTATAGGCGAGCAGTACTTC. This codes for CATSDFPHKGIGEQYF.

The gene calls are TRBV2 and TRBJ2-1; D is ambiguous. The CDR3 extends over 14 amino acids. V was shortened by 3 bases and J by 4 bases, with 10 bases between the two germline ends. CDR1 SNHLY and CDR2 FYNNEI come from the germline V gene. CDR3 sequence reads: CASSEDVGYNEQFF. As DNA, the CDR3 is TGTGCCAGCAGTGAGGACGTCGGATACAATGAGCAGTTCTTC.

In regard to this clonotype: A single base separates this from a much larger clone, so it may be a read error. This chain links TRBV9 with TRBJ2-7; maybe TRBD2 (7 bases). The CDR3 extends over 14 amino acids. Germline V gene data show CDR1 as SGDLS and CDR2 as YYNGEE. The CDR3 spells CVSSAGDKYYEQYF. The CDR3, as DNA: TGTGTCAGCAGCGCGGGGGACAAATACTACGAGCAGTACTTC.